The rows below give T cell receptor beta chains drawn from one sample of a study of blood T cell repertoires in COVID-19. Here immunoSEQ multiplex PCR was the method, and the copy in TCRdb shows in-frame clones only, minus some. The table has about 140,000 clones, roughly four fifths seen once. The sample comprised PBMCs or T cells enriched from blood (not recorded which). These receptors came from a woman aged 18-29 years who had been exposed to COVID-19. Each CDR3 is given with its conserved first and last residue. The D gene is left open where the match is weak.

CDR3 length	D gene	V gene	J gene	CDR3 DNA	CDR3 protein
15	TRBD1	TRBV19	TRBJ1-2	TGTGCCAGTACCGAGCCGCCGGGACAGGACTATGGCTACACCTTC	CASTEPPGQDYGYTF
13	TRBD1	TRBV27	TRBJ2-7	TGTGCCAGCAGGCGGACAGGGAGCTACGAGCAGTACTTC	CASRRTGSYEQYF
14	TRBD1	TRBV19	TRBJ1-3	TGTGCCAGTAGCGACAGGGGTCTTCAGGACACCATATATTTT	CASSDRGLQDTIYF
12	-	TRBV6-1	TRBJ2-7	TGTGCCAGCAGTGAAGCGCTAGTGGAACAGTACTTC	CASSEALVEQYF
15	-	TRBV18	TRBJ2-7	TGTGCCAGCTCACCTGATTCAGGGCCAGCTTACGAGCAGTACTTC	CASSPDSGPAYEQYF
15	TRBD1	TRBV7-2	TRBJ2-5	TGTGCCAGCAGCCAAAACAGGGGAGAGGGAGAGACCCAGTACTTC	CASSQNRGEGETQYF
15	TRBD1	TRBV19	TRBJ2-3	TGTGCCAGTAGTCCCGACAGGGGTAGCACAGATACGCAGTATTTT	CASSPDRGSTDTQYF
14	TRBD1	TRBV2	TRBJ1-2	TGTGCCAGCACCGGGGACAGTTCCAACTATGGCTACACCTTC	CASTGDSSNYGYTF
15	TRBD2	TRBV6-5	TRBJ2-3	TGTGCCAGCAGTTACGGGGGACTAGCGGGAGGTACGCAGTATTTT	CASSYGGLAGGTQYF
14	-	TRBV20-1	TRBJ1-2	TGCAGTGCTAGTTCTGGGGGCGCGGACTATGGCTACACCTTC	CSASSGGADYGYTF